What follows is one T cell receptor (beta chain) and its context. The table came from immunoSEQ multiplex PCR; TCRdb's copy has only in-frame clones and leaves some out. The sample holds 130,000 to 150,000 clones, roughly 89% seen once. The record originates from a study of blood T cell repertoires in COVID-19. The CDR3 sequence is 15 residues long. Germline V gene data show CDR1 as SGHTA and CDR2 as FQGNSA. Trimming pared 6 bases from V and 5 bases from J, leaving 19 bases between. This receptor was identified in a woman aged 40 to 50 with acute or convalescent COVID-19. The specimen sequenced was peripheral blood. The genes are TRBV7-2 and TRBJ1-1; possibly TRBD1 for D (5 bases). The CDR3 DNA follows: TGTGCCAGCAGATCCTACGGGGGGGTTAGGACTGAAGCTTTCTTT. Its translation: CASRSYGGVRTEAFF.